The 15 T cell receptor beta chains below all came from one sample that was sequenced in a study of early T cells in non-severe SARS-CoV-2 infection. TCRdb reanalysed the 5' RACE reads using MiXCR and keeps one entry per CDR3 protein. Of approximately 23,000 distinct CDR3 sequences listed, around 4.4% were seen once; the top ten hold 4% to 5%. The sample comprised whole blood. The receptor set was obtained from an adult who was a healthcare worker with PCR-confirmed SARS-CoV-2 infection or an uninfected control (not recorded which).

This clonotype was recorded at least ten times. The chain joins TRBV15 to TRBJ1-4; D call uncertain. Germline CDR1 is LNHNV and CDR2 is YYDKDF (reference sequence). V gave up 1 base and J gave up 7 bases, with 4 bases separating them. The CDR3 loop spans 12 amino acids. The CDR3 protein is CATSRGAEKLFF. CDR3 DNA sequence: TGTGCCACCAGCAGAGGGGCTGAAAAACTGTTTTTT.

This clonotype was counted at least ten times. The rearrangement uses TRBV20-1 and TRBJ2-3; 7 bases align to TRBD1. Losses at the gene ends were 6 bases for V and 1 base for J; bases not matched to a gene: 7. Germline V gene data show CDR1 as DFQATT and CDR2 as SNEGSKA (reference sequence). This CDR3 has 14 residues. In nucleotides, the CDR3 is TGCAGTGCAATTCCAGGGGGTGGCACAGATACGCAGTATTTT. The encoded protein is CSAIPGGGTDTQYF.

At least ten counts were recorded for this clonotype. The V call is TRBV12-3 or TRBV12-4, the J call TRBJ1-6; D remains unclear. V lost 1 base, J lost 9 bases, and 10 bases lay in between. CDR3 length equals 14 residues. In DNA, the CDR3 is TGTGCCAGCAGTTTAGGTCGGGTGGGTTCACCCCTCCACTTT. Its translation is CASSLGRVGSPLHF.

The chain is built from TRBV11-2 and TRBJ2-2; perhaps TRBD1 as D (6 bases). The CDR3 has 14 residues. Trimming pared 5 bases from V and 6 bases from J, leaving 13 bases between. Germline V gives CDR1 SGHAT, CDR2 FQNNGV. CDR3 sequence reads: CASSPGHGAGELFF. The CDR3 coding sequence is TGTGCCAGCAGCCCGGGACACGGAGCCGGGGAGCTGTTTTTT.

The rearrangement links TRBV3-1 to TRBJ2-1; 7 bases align to TRBD2. The CDR3 is 17 amino acids. V shed 2 bases, J shed 7 bases, and the junction held 14 bases outside the gene matches. Germline V gene data show CDR1 as LGHDT and CDR2 as YNNKEL (reference sequence). CDR3 sequence reads: CASSQRRDASGLNEQFF. The CDR3 nucleotides are TGTGCCAGCAGCCAAAGAAGAGACGCTAGCGGCCTTAATGAGCAGTTCTTC.

This clonotype was seen a few times. The chain joins TRBV18 to TRBJ1-1; 7 nucleotides match TRBD1. Germline CDR1 is KGHSH and CDR2 is LQKENI. The CDR3 length is 16 residues. V gave up 3 bases and J gave up 1 base; unmatched junction bases: 8. The CDR3 spells CASSPDRVGANTEAFF. The CDR3 coding sequence is TGTGCCAGCTCACCCGACAGGGTTGGGGCGAACACTGAAGCTTTCTTT.

This clonotype was detected a few times. The CDR3 reads CASSQDQGTTNEKLFF. DNA for the CDR3: TGTGCCAGCAGCCAAGATCAGGGGACAACTAATGAAAAACTGTTTTTT. V usage is TRBV14 and J usage is TRBJ1-4; tentatively, D is TRBD1 (6 bases). Germline V gene data show CDR1 as SGHDN and CDR2 as FVKESK. The CDR3 consists of 16 residues. V was shortened by 0 bases and J by 0 bases, with 8 bases between the two germline ends.

The genes are TRBV6-1 and TRBJ2-3; D tentatively fits TRBD1 or TRBD2 (5 bases each). The CDR3 is made up of 13 amino acids. The germline V gene has CDR1 MNHNS and CDR2 SASEGT. Trimming removed 0 bases at V and 9 bases at J, with 10 bases between. CDR3 DNA: TGTGCCAGCAGTGAAGCGCGGGCAGGGACGCAGTATTTT. It specifies CASSEARAGTQYF.

V gene TRBV28 combines with J gene TRBJ2-1, with D maybe TRBD1 (6 bases). V gave up 5 bases and J gave up 3 bases, with 8 bases separating them. Looked up from germline, CDR1 is MDHEN and CDR2 is SYDVKM. CDR3 size: 13 residues. The CDR3 DNA is TGTGCCAGCAGTAAGGACAGCTACAATGAGCAGTTCTTC. Its protein product is CASSKDSYNEQFF.

This clonotype was counted only a few times. V is TRBV20-1 and J is TRBJ1-5, with 10 bases identical to TRBD1. Looked up from germline, CDR1 is DFQATT and CDR2 is SNEGSKA (reference sequence). This CDR3 is 14 amino acids long. Losses at the gene ends were 2 bases for V and 6 bases for J; bases not matched to a gene: 4. The CDR3 reads CSARRQGAFQPQHF. Here the CDR3 DNA reads TGCAGTGCTAGAAGACAGGGGGCTTTTCAGCCCCAGCATTTT.

V gene TRBV29-1 combines with J gene TRBJ2-1, with unresolved D. Trimming shortened V by 5 bases and J by 5 bases, and 4 bases separated the two germline ends. Germline V gene sequence: CDR1 SQVTM, CDR2 ANQGSEA. This CDR3 is 10 amino acids long. Here the CDR3 DNA reads TGCAGCGTTTTTCACAATGAGCAGTTCTTC. This encodes CSVFHNEQFF.

Many counts were recorded for this clonotype. The J gene is TRBJ2-3, the V gene TRBV30; 8 bases are a match to TRBD2. The V segment lost 4 bases and the J segment 0 bases; nucleotides outside the gene matches: 6. Germline values: CDR1 GTSNPN, CDR2 SVGIG (reference sequence). The CDR3 loop spans 15 amino acids. The CDR3 region is CAWNLVAGSTDTQYF. The CDR3 nucleotides are TGTGCCTGGAATTTGGTAGCGGGAAGCACAGATACGCAGTATTTT.

CDR3 nucleotide sequence: TGTGCCAGCAGTGGTCTTCGGGTGCCCTACTACAATGAGCAGTTCTTC. Protein: CASSGLRVPYYNEQFF. V usage is TRBV6-2 or TRBV6-3 and J usage is TRBJ2-1; no reliable D call. The V end was cut by 5 bases, the J end by 3 bases, with 17 bases between. This CDR3 is built from 16 residues. Germline CDR1 is MNHEY and CDR2 is SVGEGT.

The chain links TRBV9 to TRBJ2-7, with a tentative D call TRBD1 (6 bases). Per the germline V gene, CDR1 is SGDLS and CDR2 is YYNGEE. With 4 bases removed from V and 3 bases from J, the gap between germline ends came to 11 bases. The CDR3 is made up of 13 amino acids. As DNA, the CDR3 is TGTGCCAGCAGCCCCCGGACAGACTACGAGCAGTACTTC. Translation gives CASSPRTDYEQYF.

The V call is TRBV2, the J call TRBJ2-7, with TRBD2 as a possible D gene (6 bases). The CDR3 runs 14 residues. The germline V gene encodes CDR1 SNHLY and CDR2 FYNNEI. V shed 6 bases and J shed 3 bases, with 15 bases lying between them. CDR3 in DNA: TGTGCCAGCAGGGGCACGGGGGAGGACTACGAGCAGTACTTC. Translated, it gives CASRGTGEDYEQYF.